These 7 T cell receptor beta chains came from one sample sequenced in a study of shared clonotypes between healthy human individuals. Naive CD8 populations comprised CD45RO-negative cells positively selected for CCR7, excluding terminally differentiated effector memory CD45RA+ cells. Assay: immunoSEQ multiplex PCR; the TCRdb copy retains only in-frame clones and omits some. The table shows about 2 million clones, with over 85% occurring only once. Sample: naive CD8+ T cells sorted from blood. The receptors were gathered from a young man in good health.

This chain connects TRBV6-1 to TRBJ2-7; D gene uncertain. The ends were cut back, 9 bases at V and 5 bases at J, with 14 bases in the middle. Germline V gene lookup returns CDR1 MNHNS and CDR2 SASEGT. The CDR3 loop spans 12 amino acids. Here the CDR3 DNA reads TGTGCCAGTGGCCAAGCTCCAGACGAGCAGTACTTC. It yields the protein CASGQAPDEQYF.

The rearrangement uses TRBV19 and TRBJ2-1, with D uncertain. CDR1 and CDR2 (germline): LNHDA, SQIVND (reference sequence). The CDR3 contains 13 residues. The ends were cut back, 5 bases at V and 10 bases at J, with 15 bases in the middle. DNA of the CDR3: TGTGCCAGTAGTCCCATCTTCCTAGGGGAGCAGTTCTTC. Residues: CASSPIFLGEQFF.

The J gene is TRBJ1-2, the V gene TRBV5-8, with D unresolved. V was pared by 4 bases and J by 4 bases, with 14 bases between. This CDR3 is 14 amino acids long. Germline V gene sequence: CDR1 SGHTS, CDR2 YDEGEE. CDR3 region: CASSPVGPIYGYTF. As DNA, the CDR3 is TGTGCCAGCAGCCCGGTCGGGCCCATCTATGGCTACACCTTC.

Details on this clone: Relative to the germline gene, one junction end is altered; a read error may explain this. The chain couples TRBV4-1 to TRBJ2-7, with D hard to call. The CDR3 runs to 14 residues. Germline V gene lookup returns CDR1 MGHRA and CDR2 YSYEKL. CDR3 DNA sequence: TGCGCCAGCAGCCGCGGTGTACTTGGCTACGAGCGGTACTTC. Translation: CASSRGVLGYERYF.

The genes are TRBV27 and TRBJ2-3; the match to TRBD2 covers 9 bases. V shed 0 bases and J 2 bases; nucleotides not matched to a gene: 6. Germline lookup yields CDR1 MNHEY and CDR2 SMNVEV (reference sequence). The CDR3 has 17 residues. CDR3 loop: CASSLSREGVSTDTQYF. CDR3 sequence (DNA): TGTGCCAGCAGTTTATCGCGGGAGGGCGTCTCCACAGATACGCAGTATTTT.

The chain combines TRBV9 with TRBJ2-2, with D unresolved. In germline, CDR1 is SGDLS, CDR2 YYNGEE. V was trimmed by 0 bases and J by 3 bases, leaving 9 bases between them. The CDR3 covers 15 residues. CDR3 DNA sequence: TGTGCCAGCAGCGTAGTGGCCAGACACACCGGGGAGCTGTTTTTT. Amino acids: CASSVVARHTGELFF.

Comment on this clone: The sample carries other DNA sequences with the same CDR3. In DNA form, the CDR3 reads TGCGCCAGCAGCTTGGATAGAGGGACTGGAAACACCATATATTTT. This gives the protein CASSLDRGTGNTIYF. The rearrangement uses TRBV5-1 and TRBJ1-3; no clear D. The CDR3 length is 15 residues. V lost 0 bases and J lost 2, with 9 bases in between. Germline assignment: CDR1 SGHRS and CDR2 YFSETQ.